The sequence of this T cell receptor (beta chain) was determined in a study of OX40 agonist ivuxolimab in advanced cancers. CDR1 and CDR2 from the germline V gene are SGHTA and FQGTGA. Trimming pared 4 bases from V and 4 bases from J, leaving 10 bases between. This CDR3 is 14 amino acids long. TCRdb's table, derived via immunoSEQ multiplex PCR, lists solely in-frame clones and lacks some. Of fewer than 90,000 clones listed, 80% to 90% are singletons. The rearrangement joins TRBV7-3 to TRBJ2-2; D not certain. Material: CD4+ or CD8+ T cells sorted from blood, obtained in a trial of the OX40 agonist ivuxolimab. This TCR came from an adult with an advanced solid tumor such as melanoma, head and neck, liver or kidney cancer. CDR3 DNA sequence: TGTGCCAGCAGCTCCCGACCACTCACCGGGGAGCTGTTTTTT. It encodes CASSSRPLTGELFF. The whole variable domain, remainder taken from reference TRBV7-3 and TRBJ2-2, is GAGVSQTPSNKVTEKGKYVELRCDPISGHTALYWYRQSLGQGPEFLIYFQGTGAADDSGLPNDRFFAVRPEGSVSTLKIQRTERGDSAVYLCASSSRPLTGELFFGEGSRLTVL.